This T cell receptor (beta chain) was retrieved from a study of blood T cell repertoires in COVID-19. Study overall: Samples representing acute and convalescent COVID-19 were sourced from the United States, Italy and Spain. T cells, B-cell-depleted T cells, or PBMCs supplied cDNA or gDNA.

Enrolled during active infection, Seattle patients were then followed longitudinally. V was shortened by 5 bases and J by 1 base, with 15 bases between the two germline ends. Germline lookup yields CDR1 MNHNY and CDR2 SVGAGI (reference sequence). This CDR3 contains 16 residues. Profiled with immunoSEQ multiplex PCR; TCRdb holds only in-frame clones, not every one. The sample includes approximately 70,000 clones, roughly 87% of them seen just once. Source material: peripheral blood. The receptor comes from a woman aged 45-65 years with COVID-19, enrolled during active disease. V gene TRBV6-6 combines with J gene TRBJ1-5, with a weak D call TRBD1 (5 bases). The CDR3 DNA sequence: TGTGCCAGCAGTCCATCGGGGCCTTCGAGCAATCAGCCCCAGCATTTT. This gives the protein CASSPSGPSSNQPQHF.